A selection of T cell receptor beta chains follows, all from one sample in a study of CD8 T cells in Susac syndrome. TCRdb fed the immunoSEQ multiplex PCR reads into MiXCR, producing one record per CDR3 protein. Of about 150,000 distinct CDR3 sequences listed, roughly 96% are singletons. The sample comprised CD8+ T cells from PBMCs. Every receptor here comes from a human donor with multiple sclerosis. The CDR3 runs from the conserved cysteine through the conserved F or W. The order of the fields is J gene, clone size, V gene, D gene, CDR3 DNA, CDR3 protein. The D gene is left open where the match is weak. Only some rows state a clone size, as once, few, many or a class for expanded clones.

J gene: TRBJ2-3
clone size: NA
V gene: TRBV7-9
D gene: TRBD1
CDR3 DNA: TGTGCCAGCAGCTCTCACGGGACAGGAGACACAGATACGCAGTATTTT
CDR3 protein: CASSSHGTGDTDTQYF

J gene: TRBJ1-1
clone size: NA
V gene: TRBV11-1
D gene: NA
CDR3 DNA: TGTGCCAGCAGCTTGGCACAGGGAACTGAAGCTTTCTTT
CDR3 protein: CASSLAQGTEAFF

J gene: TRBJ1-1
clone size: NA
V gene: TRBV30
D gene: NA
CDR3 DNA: TGTGCCTGGAGTGGGGAGAGCACTGAAGCTTTCTTT
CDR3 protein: CAWSGESTEAFF

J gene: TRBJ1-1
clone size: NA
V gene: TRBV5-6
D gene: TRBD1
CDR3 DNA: TGTGCCAGCAGCTCGGACAGGGTTACTCTCCCTGAAGCTTTCTTT
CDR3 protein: CASSSDRVTLPEAFF

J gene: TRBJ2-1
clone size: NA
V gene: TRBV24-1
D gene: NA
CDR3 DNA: TGTGCCACCAGTTGGCTAGTATACAATGAGCAGTTCTTC
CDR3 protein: CATSWLVYNEQFF

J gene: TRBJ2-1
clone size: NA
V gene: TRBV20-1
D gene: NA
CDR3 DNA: TGCAGTGCTAGATACAATGAGCAGTTCTTC
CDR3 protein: CSARYNEQFF

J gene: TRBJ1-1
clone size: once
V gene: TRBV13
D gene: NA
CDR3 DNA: TGTGCCAGCAGCGCCGAGGGAGGGGGGAACACTGAAGCTTTCTTT
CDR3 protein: CASSAEGGGNTEAFF

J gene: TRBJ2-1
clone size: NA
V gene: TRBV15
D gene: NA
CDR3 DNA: TGTGCCACGAAGGTTAGCCTAGCTGGCGAGCAGTTCTTC
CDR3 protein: CATKVSLAGEQFF

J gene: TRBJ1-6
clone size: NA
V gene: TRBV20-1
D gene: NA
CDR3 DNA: TGCAGTGCTACCGAGGGGCGGTGGGATCCTTCACCCCTCCACTTT
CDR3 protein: CSATEGRWDPSPLHF

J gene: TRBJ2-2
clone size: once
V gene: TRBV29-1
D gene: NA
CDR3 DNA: TGCAGCACTTGGAGTGGGGAGAACACCGGGGAGCTGTTTTTT
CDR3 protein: CSTWSGENTGELFF

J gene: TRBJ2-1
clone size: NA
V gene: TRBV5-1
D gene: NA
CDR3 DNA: TGCGCCAGCAGCTTTTCCTACAATGAGCAGTTCTTC
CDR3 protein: CASSFSYNEQFF

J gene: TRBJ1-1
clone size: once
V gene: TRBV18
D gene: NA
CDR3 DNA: TGTGCCAGCTCACCAGGCCGGGAGGCAGCCGGGGGCACTGAAGCTTTCTTT
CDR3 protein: CASSPGREAAGGTEAFF

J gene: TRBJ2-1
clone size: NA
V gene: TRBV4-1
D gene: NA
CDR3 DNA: TGCGCCAGCAGCCCGAGCGGGTGGGGTATCGACAATGAGCAGTTCTTC
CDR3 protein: CASSPSGWGIDNEQFF

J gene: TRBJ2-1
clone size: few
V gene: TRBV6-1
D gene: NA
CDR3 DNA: TGTGCCAGCAGTGAACTAGGCTCCCAGTACAATGAGCAGTTCTTC
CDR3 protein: CASSELGSQYNEQFF

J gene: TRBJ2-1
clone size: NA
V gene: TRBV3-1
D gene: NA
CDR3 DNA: TGTGCCAGCAGCCAAGGAATGGGGGGGCTAAACAATGAGCAGTTCTTC
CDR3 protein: CASSQGMGGLNNEQFF

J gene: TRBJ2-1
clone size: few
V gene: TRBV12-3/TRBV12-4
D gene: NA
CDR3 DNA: TGTGCCAGCTCCCCGACCGGGGGCGAGCAGTTCTTC
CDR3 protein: CASSPTGGEQFF

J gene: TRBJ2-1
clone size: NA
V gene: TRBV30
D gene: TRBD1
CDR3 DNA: TGTGCCTGGAGTTGGGGGACAGGGAGGTACAATGAGCAGTTCTTC
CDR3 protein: CAWSWGTGRYNEQFF

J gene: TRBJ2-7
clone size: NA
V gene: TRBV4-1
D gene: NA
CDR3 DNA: TGCGCCAGCAGCCAAGAAGAACGGTCGACCTACGAGCAGTACTTC
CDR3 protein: CASSQEERSTYEQYF

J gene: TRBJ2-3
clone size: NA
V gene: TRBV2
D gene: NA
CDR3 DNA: TGTGCCAGCACCAGCCTAGCCGCAGATACGCAGTATTTT
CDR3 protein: CASTSLAADTQYF

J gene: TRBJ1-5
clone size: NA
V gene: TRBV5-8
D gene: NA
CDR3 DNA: TGTGCCAGCAGTTCATTAAGGGGGAGGCGCCAGCCCCAGCATTTT
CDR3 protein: CASSSLRGRRQPQHF

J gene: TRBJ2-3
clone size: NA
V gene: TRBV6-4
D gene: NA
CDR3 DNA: TGTGCCAGCAGCCCGGGGCAGGGGCCCACAGATACGCAGTATTTT
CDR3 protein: CASSPGQGPTDTQYF

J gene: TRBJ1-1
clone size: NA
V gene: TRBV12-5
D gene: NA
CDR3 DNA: TGTGCTAGTGGTGGGGGACCGAGGAACACTGAAGCTTTCTTT
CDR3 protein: CASGGGPRNTEAFF

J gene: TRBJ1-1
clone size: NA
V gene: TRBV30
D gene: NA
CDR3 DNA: TGTGCCTGGAGTGGCCAGCCGAACACTGAAGCTTTCTTT
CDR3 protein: CAWSGQPNTEAFF

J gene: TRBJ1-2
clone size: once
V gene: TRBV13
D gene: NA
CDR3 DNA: TGTGCCAGCAGCTTAGGGACGGCCCCCTATGGCTACACCTTC
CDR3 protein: CASSLGTAPYGYTF

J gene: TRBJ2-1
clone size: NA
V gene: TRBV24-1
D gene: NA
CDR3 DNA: TGTGCCACCAGTGCCGGATACAATGAGCAGTTCTTC
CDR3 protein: CATSAGYNEQFF

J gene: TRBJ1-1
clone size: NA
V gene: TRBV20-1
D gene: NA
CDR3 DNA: TGCAGTGCCGGACAGAACACTGAAGCTTTCTTT
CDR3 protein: CSAGQNTEAFF

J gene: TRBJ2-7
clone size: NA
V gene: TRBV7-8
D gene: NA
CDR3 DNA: TGTGCCAGCAGCTTAAGGCTGGTCTCCTACGAGCAGTACTTC
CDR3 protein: CASSLRLVSYEQYF

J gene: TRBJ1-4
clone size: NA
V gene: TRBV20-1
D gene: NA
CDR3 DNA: TGCAGTGCTACCCGAGACTCAACTAATGAAAAACTGTTTTTT
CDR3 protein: CSATRDSTNEKLFF

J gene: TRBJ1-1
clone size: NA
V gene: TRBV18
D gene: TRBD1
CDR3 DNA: TGTGCCAGCTCCGACCCGGGACAGGGGGCGATGAACACTGAAGCTTTCTTT
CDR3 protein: CASSDPGQGAMNTEAFF

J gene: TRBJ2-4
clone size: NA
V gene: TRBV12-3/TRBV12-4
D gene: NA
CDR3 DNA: TGTGCCAGCACCCCCGGGACTAAAAACATTCAGTACTTC
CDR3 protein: CASTPGTKNIQYF

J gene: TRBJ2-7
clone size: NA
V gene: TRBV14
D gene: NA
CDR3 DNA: TGTGCCAGCAGCCAAGAAGTAGGCACTTCCTACGAGCAGTACTTC
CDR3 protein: CASSQEVGTSYEQYF

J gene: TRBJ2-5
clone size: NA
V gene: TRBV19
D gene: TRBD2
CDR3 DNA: TGTGCCAGCGCGTCGAGCGGGGGGATGCAAGAGACCCAGTACTTC
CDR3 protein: CASASSGGMQETQYF

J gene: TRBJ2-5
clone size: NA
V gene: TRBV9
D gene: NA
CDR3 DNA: TGTGCCAGCAGCGTAGTAGACGGGCAAGAGACCCAGTACTTC
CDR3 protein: CASSVVDGQETQYF

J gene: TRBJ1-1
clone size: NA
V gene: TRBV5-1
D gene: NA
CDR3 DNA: TGCGCCAGCGGGATTGGCCACCGTACTGAAGCTTTCTTT
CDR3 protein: CASGIGHRTEAFF

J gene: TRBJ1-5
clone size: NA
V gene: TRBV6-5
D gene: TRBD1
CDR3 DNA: TGTGCCAGCAGTAACCACCCCGGGACAGTTGAGGGTCAGCCCCAGCATTTT
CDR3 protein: CASSNHPGTVEGQPQHF

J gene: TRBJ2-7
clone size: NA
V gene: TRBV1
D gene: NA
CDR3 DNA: TGCACCAGCAGCCAAGATCAATCTGGAGGGCATTACGAGCAGTACTTC
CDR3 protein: CTSSQDQSGGHYEQYF

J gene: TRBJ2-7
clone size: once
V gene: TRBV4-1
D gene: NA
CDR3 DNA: TGCGCCAGCAGCCAAGATGACGGTTTAAGCTCCTACGAGCAGTACTTC
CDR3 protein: CASSQDDGLSSYEQYF

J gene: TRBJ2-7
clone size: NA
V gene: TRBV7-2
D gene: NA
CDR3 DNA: TGTGCCAGCAGCTTATCTAGCCCGGGCCACGAGCAGTACTTC
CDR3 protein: CASSLSSPGHEQYF

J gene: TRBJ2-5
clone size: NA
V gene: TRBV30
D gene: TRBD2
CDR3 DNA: TGTGCCCTCTGGCGGGGGGGCGAAAAGACCCAGTACTTC
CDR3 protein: CALWRGGEKTQYF

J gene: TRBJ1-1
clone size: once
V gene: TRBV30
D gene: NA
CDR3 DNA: TGTGCCTGGTCCCAGTACACTGAAGCTTTCTTT
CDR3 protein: CAWSQYTEAFF

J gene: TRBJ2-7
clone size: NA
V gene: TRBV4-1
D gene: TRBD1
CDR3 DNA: TGCGCCAGCAGCCAAGGGACAGGGCTCTACGAGCAGTACTTC
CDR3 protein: CASSQGTGLYEQYF